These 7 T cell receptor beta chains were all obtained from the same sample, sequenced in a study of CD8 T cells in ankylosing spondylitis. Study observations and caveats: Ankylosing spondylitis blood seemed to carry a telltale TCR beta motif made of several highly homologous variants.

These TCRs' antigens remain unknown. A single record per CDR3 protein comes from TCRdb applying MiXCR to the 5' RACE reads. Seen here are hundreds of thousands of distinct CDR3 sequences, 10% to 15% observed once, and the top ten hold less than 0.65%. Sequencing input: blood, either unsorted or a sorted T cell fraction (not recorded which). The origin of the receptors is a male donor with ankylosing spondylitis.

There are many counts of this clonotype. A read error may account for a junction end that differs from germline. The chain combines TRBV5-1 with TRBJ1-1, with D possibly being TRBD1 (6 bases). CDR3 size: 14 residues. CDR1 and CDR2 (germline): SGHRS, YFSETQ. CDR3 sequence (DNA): TGTGCCAGCAGCCCCACGGGGGCGAACACTGAAGCTTTCTTT. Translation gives CASSPTGANTEAFF.

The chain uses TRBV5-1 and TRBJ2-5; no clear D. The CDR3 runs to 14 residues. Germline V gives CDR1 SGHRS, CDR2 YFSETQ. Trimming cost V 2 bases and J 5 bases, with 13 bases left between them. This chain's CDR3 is CASSFFGFEETQYF. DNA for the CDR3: TGCGCCAGCAGCTTTTTCGGGTTTGAGGAGACCCAGTACTTC.

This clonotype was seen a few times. Here the CDR3 DNA reads TGTGCCAGCAGTACCAGGGTAAGGACTGAAGCTTTCTTT. Amino acids: CASSTRVRTEAFF. V usage is TRBV6-1 and J usage is TRBJ1-1, with D possibly TRBD1 on 5 matching bases. V was pared by 5 bases and J by 5 bases, with 12 bases between. Germline-derived CDR1 and CDR2 are MNHNS and SASEGT. The CDR3 is 13 residues long.

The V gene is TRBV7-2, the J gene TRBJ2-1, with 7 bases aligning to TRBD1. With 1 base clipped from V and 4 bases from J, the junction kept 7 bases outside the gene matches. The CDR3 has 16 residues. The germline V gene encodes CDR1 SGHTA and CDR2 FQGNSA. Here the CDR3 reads CASSLGGTVLYNEQFF. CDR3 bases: TGTGCCAGCAGCTTAGGGGGGACAGTGTTATACAATGAGCAGTTCTTC.

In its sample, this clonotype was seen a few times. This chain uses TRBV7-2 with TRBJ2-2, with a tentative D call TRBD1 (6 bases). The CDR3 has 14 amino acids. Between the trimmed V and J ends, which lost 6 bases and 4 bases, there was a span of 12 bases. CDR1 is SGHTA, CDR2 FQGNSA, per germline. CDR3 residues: CASRPYRATGELFF. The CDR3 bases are TGTGCCAGCAGGCCTTACAGGGCCACCGGGGAGCTGTTTTTT. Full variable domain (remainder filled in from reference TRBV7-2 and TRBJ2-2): GAGVSQSPSNKVTEKGKDVELRCDPISGHTALYWYRQSLGQGLEFLIYFQGNSAPDKSGLPSDRFSAERTGGSVSTLTIQRTQQEDSAVYLCASRPYRATGELFFGEGSRLTVL.

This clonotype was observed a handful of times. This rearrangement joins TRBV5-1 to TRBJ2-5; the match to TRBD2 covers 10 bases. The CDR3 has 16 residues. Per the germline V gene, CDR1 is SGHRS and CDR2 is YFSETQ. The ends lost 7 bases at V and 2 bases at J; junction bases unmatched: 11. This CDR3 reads CASYGLAVRNQETQYF. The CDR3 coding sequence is TGCGCCAGCTATGGACTAGCGGTGAGAAATCAAGAGACCCAGTACTTC.

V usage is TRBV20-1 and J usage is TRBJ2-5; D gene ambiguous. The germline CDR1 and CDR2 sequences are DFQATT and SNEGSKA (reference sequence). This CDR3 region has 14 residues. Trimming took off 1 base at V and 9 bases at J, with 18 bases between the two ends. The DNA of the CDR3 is TGCAGTGCTAGAGTGGCAACGTCGTTGTCGCCCCAGTACTTC. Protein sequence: CSARVATSLSPQYF.